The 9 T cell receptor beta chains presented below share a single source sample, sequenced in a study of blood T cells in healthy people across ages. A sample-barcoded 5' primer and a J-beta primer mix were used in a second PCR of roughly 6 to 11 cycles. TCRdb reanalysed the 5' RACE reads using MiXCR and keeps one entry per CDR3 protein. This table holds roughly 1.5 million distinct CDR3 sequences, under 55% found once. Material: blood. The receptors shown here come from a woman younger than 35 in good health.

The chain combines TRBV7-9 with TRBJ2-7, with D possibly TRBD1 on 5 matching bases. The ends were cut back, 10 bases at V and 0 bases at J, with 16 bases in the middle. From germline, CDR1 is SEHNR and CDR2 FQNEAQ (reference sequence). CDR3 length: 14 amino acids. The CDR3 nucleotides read TGTGCCACAACAGGTGGGCTAACCTCCTACGAGCAGTACTTC. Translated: CATTGGLTSYEQYF.

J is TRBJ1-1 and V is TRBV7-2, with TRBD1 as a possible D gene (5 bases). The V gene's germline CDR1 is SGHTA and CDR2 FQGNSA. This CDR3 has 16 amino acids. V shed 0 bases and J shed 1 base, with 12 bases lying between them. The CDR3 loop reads CASSLAGQVANTEAFF. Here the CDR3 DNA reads TGTGCCAGCAGCTTAGCGGGGCAGGTAGCGAACACTGAAGCTTTCTTT.

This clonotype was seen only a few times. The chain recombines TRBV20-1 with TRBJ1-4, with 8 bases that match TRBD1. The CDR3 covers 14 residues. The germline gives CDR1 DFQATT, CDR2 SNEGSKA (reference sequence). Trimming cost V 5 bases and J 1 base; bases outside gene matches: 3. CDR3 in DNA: TGCAGTGCTGTACAGGGGGAAACTAATGAAAAACTGTTTTTT. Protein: CSAVQGETNEKLFF.

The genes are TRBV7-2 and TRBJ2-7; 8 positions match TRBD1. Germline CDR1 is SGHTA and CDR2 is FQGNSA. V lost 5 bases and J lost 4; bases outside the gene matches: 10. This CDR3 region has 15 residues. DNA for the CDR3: TGTGCCAGCAGCCTTAGACAGGGGCTGTTGTACGAGCAGTACTTC. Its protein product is CASSLRQGLLYEQYF.

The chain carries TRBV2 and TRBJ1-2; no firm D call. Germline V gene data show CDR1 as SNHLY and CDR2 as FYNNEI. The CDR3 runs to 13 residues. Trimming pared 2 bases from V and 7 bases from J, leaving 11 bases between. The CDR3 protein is CASSELVLGGYTF. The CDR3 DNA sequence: TGTGCCAGCAGTGAATTGGTCCTGGGTGGCTACACCTTC.

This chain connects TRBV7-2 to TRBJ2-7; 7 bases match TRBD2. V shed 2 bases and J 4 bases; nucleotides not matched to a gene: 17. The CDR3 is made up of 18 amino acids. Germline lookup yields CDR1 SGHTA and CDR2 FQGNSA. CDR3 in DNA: TGTGCCAGCAGCTTACTGCTCAGCCAAAGCGGGGTCAGGTACGAGCAGTACTTC. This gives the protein CASSLLLSQSGVRYEQYF.

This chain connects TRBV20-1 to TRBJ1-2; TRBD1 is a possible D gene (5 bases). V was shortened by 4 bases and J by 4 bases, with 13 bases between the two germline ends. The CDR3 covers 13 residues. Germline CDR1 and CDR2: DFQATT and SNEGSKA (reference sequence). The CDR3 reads CSATGGRAYGYTF. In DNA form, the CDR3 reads TGCAGTGCTACGGGGGGTCGAGCCTATGGCTACACCTTC.

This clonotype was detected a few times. CDR3 sequence reads: CASSLGSLFSTDTQYF. The DNA for the CDR3 is TGTGCCAGCAGCTTAGGTTCACTGTTTAGCACAGATACGCAGTATTTT. This rearrangement joins TRBV7-2 to TRBJ2-3; D unclear. CDR3 size: 16 residues. V was trimmed by 1 base and J by 0 bases, leaving 11 bases between them. Germline V gene sequence: CDR1 SGHTA, CDR2 FQGNSA.

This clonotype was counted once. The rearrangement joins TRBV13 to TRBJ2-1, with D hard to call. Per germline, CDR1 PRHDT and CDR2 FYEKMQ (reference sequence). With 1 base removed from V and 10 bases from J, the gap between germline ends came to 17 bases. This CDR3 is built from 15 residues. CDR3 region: CASSLAVDGPSEQFF. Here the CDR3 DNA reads TGTGCCAGCAGCTTAGCAGTGGACGGTCCTTCGGAGCAGTTCTTC.